Shown below are 5 T cell receptor beta chains from a single sample sequenced in a study of blood T cell repertoires in COVID-19. Using immunoSEQ multiplex PCR, the repertoire was profiled, and TCRdb retains in-frame clones only, with some absent. The sample contains tens of thousands of clones, less than 85% of which appear only once. The material sequenced was peripheral blood. These receptors all come from a woman between 45 and 60 years old with active or convalescent COVID-19.

The DNA for the CDR3 is TGTGCCAGCAGACTCCGCGGCTGGTACGAGCAGTACTTC. Translation: CASRLRGWYEQYF. The V call is TRBV6-5, the J call TRBJ2-7; no definite D call. The CDR3 spans 13 residues. Trimming stripped 6 bases from V and 4 bases from J, with 13 bases between. The germline gives CDR1 MNHEY, CDR2 SVGAGI.

This sequence joins TRBV28 and TRBJ1-6; 7 bases fit TRBD1. The CDR3 has 15 amino acids. Germline assignment: CDR1 MDHEN and CDR2 SYDVKM. Trimming removed 6 bases from V and 10 bases from J; junction bases left unmatched: 12. In nucleotides, the CDR3 is TGTGCCAGCAGCCCCATTGACAGGGTTAGCTCACCCCTCCACTTT. The encoded protein is CASSPIDRVSSPLHF.

V gene TRBV18 combines with J gene TRBJ1-1, with TRBD1 matching over 7 bases. CDR1 and CDR2 from the germline V gene are KGHSH and LQKENI. V was pared by 3 bases and J by 10 bases, with 5 bases of the junction left unmatched. The CDR3 loop spans 12 amino acids. The CDR3 region has the DNA TGTGCCAGCTCACCGGACAAGGGGGCAGCTTTCTTT. This gives the protein CASSPDKGAAFF.

This clone has a single count. The V and J genes are TRBV5-5 and TRBJ2-1, with TRBD2 as a possible D gene (6 bases). The CDR3 contains 16 residues. Germline CDR1 reads SGHKS; CDR2 reads YYEKEE (reference sequence). Trimming took off 4 bases at V and 7 bases at J, with 21 bases between the two ends. The CDR3 coding sequence is TGTGCCAGCAGCCGAGAGGTTTGGGGGGAGATAAATGAGCAGTTCTTC. Amino acids: CASSREVWGEINEQFF.

The genes are TRBV19 and TRBJ1-2; D perhaps matches TRBD1 (5 bases). V lost 6 bases, J lost 4 bases, and 15 bases lay in between. Germline loops: CDR1 LNHDA, CDR2 SQIVND (reference sequence). The CDR3 has 14 residues. CDR3 amino acids: CASRTIGDSYGYTF. CDR3 nucleotide sequence: TGTGCCAGTAGGACAATAGGGGATTCCTATGGCTACACCTTC.